These T cell receptor beta chains were read from a single sample in a study of prognosis after radiotherapy for stage I lung cancer. A single record per CDR3 protein comes from TCRdb applying MiXCR to the multiplex PCR reads. The data show about 12,000 distinct CDR3 sequences, about 40% seen once. The sample was PBMCs, taken before or after stereotactic body radiation therapy (not recorded which). The receptors shown here come from a donor over 45 with non-small cell lung cancer. CDR3s include the opening cysteine and the closing phenylalanine or tryptophan. The D gene is left open where the match is weak. Not all rows give a size; the values are once, few, many and, for expanded clones, a class.

j_call clone_size d_call v_call cdr3_length cdr3_aa
TRBJ2-1 hyperexpanded TRBD2 TRBV28 15 CASSLTSGVYNEQFF
TRBJ2-1 medium-sized . TRBV27 16 CASSSRQAPTDNEQFF
TRBJ2-1 . . TRBV6-2/TRBV6-3 18 CASSGTKGGPRSYNEQFF
TRBJ2-7 many . TRBV20-1 14 CSARERHGFYEQYF
TRBJ2-7 many TRBD1 TRBV29-1 14 CSVEGQGVPYEQYF
TRBJ1-2 many TRBD1 TRBV20-1 17 CSGVGEGQGAGNYGYTF
TRBJ1-2 medium-sized . TRBV5-1 15 CASSLGGEGNYGYTF
TRBJ2-2 . TRBD1 TRBV24-1 18 CATSDLWGTGGATGELFF
TRBJ2-1 many TRBD1 TRBV7-9 17 CASSLRSGDRRYNEQFF
TRBJ1-5 many . TRBV20-1 14 CSARGRENNQPQHF
TRBJ2-7 . . TRBV10-2 13 CASSWQHGYEQCF
TRBJ2-7 few . TRBV11-3 15 CASSLDLYHHYEQYF
TRBJ2-1 many TRBD1 TRBV5-1 15 CASSYGTGRTDGQFF
TRBJ2-1 . . TRBV6-9 15 CASSYGGREDNEQFF
TRBJ2-3 . TRBD2 TRBV5-1 14 CASSDGRFTDTQYF
TRBJ1-2 many . TRBV5-1 13 CASTPGGYYGYTF
TRBJ2-7 many TRBD1 TRBV20-1 14 CSARQTGILGEQYF
TRBJ1-6 once TRBD1 TRBV5-6 15 CASSLTDREGSPLHF
TRBJ2-7 many . TRBV18 13 CASSPSEYYEQYF
TRBJ1-3 many . TRBV20-1 14 CSARDWTNGNTIYF
TRBJ2-7 many TRBD2 TRBV5-1 16 CASSPGTSGVSYEQYF
TRBJ2-1 . TRBD2 TRBV12-3/TRBV12-4 14 CASSSLAVLYEQFF
TRBJ2-7 many TRBD1 TRBV18 13 CASSRRDSYEQYF
TRBJ1-1 many . TRBV7-9 12 CASSLSRVEAFF
TRBJ2-7 many TRBD2 TRBV2 15 CASSLSGGGPYEQYF
TRBJ1-2 . TRBD1 TRBV2 16 CASSESRQGAVWGYTF
TRBJ2-5 . TRBD1 TRBV6-1 14 CASRMTGGGETQYF
TRBJ2-2 . TRBD1 TRBV24-1 14 CASRGQGAVGELFF
TRBJ2-5 . TRBD2 TRBV4-2 15 CASSQDQLAGETQYF
TRBJ1-5 . . TRBV20-1 15 CSARLLGPVRQPQHF
TRBJ2-3 many . TRBV6-2/TRBV6-3 12 CASSYESDTQYF
TRBJ1-3 . . TRBV19 16 CASRRDYDFSGNTIYF
TRBJ2-7 many . TRBV29-1 15 CSVEGNLEGGYEQYF
TRBJ1-6 . TRBD1 TRBV18 15 CASSPPGTGGAPLHF
TRBJ1-1 many TRBD1 TRBV20-1 17 CSARDPRRGLRNTEAFF
TRBJ1-2 medium-sized TRBD1 TRBV12-3/TRBV12-4 15 CASTKDRGRSYGYTF
TRBJ2-7 many TRBD2 TRBV20-1 14 CSARAASGSYEQYF
TRBJ2-7 many TRBD2 TRBV20-1 18 CSARLSKGLAGGHPEQYF
TRBJ2-2 . . TRBV9 14 CASSVAPRDGELFF
TRBJ1-2 . . TRBV15 14 CATSSRARFYGYDF
TRBJ2-7 . . TRBV7-9 13 CASSAASSYEHYF
TRBJ2-7 medium-sized . TRBV6-5 14 CASSYSNRVHEQYF
TRBJ2-7 . . TRBV4-1 12 CASSLNGLEQYF
TRBJ1-1 . TRBD1 TRBV28 13 CASRPTGVTEAFF
TRBJ2-1 once . TRBV27 17 CASSLSWGVWKYNEQFF